The 19 T cell receptor beta chains below come from one sample, sequenced in a study of response to subunit inactivated influenza vaccine. MiXCR was run by TCRdb on the RT-PCR reads, yielding one entry per CDR3 protein. The data show hundreds of thousands of distinct CDR3 sequences, with about 12% seen just once and roughly a tenth held by the top ten. Sequenced here: PBMCs from blood, sampled on the day of vaccination. Receptors originate from a man in his fifties who received an inactivated influenza vaccine.

This chain connects TRBV5-5 to TRBJ2-1, with 7 bases identical to TRBD2. Per the germline V gene, CDR1 is SGHKS and CDR2 is YYEKEE (reference sequence). There are 14 residues in the CDR3. Losses at the gene ends were 0 bases for V and 7 bases for J; bases not matched to a gene: 4. CDR3 nucleotides: TGTGCCAGCAGCTTGGCCCCAGCGGGGAATGAGCAGTTCTTC. This codes for CASSLAPAGNEQFF.

This clonotype occurred a few times. This chain links TRBV18 with TRBJ2-7; D is unclear. V lost 4 bases, J lost 7 bases, and 11 bases lay in between. The CDR3 runs to 12 residues. Germline CDR1 and CDR2: KGHSH and LQKENI. Written as DNA, the CDR3 is TGTGCCAGCTCACGGGCTAGTAATGAGCAGTACTTC. Its translation: CASSRASNEQYF.

This clonotype was picked up a small number of times. The chain is built from TRBV28 and TRBJ1-6; D gene uncertain. V was shortened by 7 bases and J by 3 bases, with 16 bases between the two germline ends. Germline CDR1 is MDHEN and CDR2 is SYDVKM. The CDR3 is 16 residues long. CDR3 sequence: CASTTGGISYNSPLHF. Here the CDR3 DNA reads TGTGCCAGCACCACTGGAGGGATTAGCTATAATTCACCCCTCCACTTT.

The chain couples TRBV20-1 to TRBJ1-4; a weak D match, TRBD1 (6 bases). V was clipped by 0 bases and J by 7 bases, with 18 bases between them. The length of the CDR3 is 16 residues. Germline CDR1 is DFQATT and CDR2 is SNEGSKA (reference sequence). CDR3 sequence reads: CSARDFAGGWSEKLFF. Here the CDR3 DNA reads TGCAGTGCTAGAGATTTCGCTGGGGGCTGGAGTGAAAAACTGTTTTTT.

At least ten counts were recorded for this clonotype. V is TRBV3-1 and J is TRBJ2-7; TRBD1 matches at 8 bases. The V segment lost 1 base and the J segment 3 bases; nucleotides outside the gene matches: 2. This CDR3 contains 14 residues. Germline V gene sequence: CDR1 LGHDT, CDR2 YNNKEL (reference sequence). The DNA for the CDR3 is TGTGCCAGCAGCCAAGGACAGGGGATCTACGAGCAGTACTTC. The encoded protein is CASSQGQGIYEQYF.

This clonotype was detected many times. The chain links TRBV2 to TRBJ2-2; D not certain. The CDR3 has 14 amino acids. Germline CDR1 is SNHLY and CDR2 is FYNNEI. With 5 bases removed from V and 5 bases from J, the gap between germline ends came to 12 bases. CDR3 protein: CASSFASGTGELFF. The CDR3 region has the DNA TGTGCCAGCAGTTTCGCTAGTGGGACCGGGGAGCTGTTTTTT.

This clonotype was recorded at least ten times. The chain couples TRBV12-3 or TRBV12-4 to TRBJ1-5; D perhaps matches TRBD1 (6 bases). V was pared by 6 bases and J by 5 bases, with 17 bases between. This CDR3 comprises 15 residues. CDR3 protein: CASSPRGWEDQPQHF. Written as DNA, the CDR3 is TGTGCCAGCAGCCCTAGGGGGTGGGAGGATCAGCCCCAGCATTTT.

This chain connects TRBV7-2 to TRBJ2-3; TRBD2 aligns across 10 bases. V was pared by 9 bases and J by 2 bases, with 14 bases of the junction left unmatched. The CDR3 totals 17 residues. Per the germline V gene, CDR1 is SGHTA and CDR2 is FQGNSA. CDR3 protein: CARGRASGGSLTDTQYF. Written as DNA, the CDR3 is TGTGCCAGGGGGAGGGCTAGCGGGGGATCCCTCACAGATACGCAGTATTTT.

V usage is TRBV25-1 and J usage is TRBJ2-3; TRBD2 matches 10 bases. The CDR3 extends over 17 amino acids. V lost 3 bases and J lost 1; bases outside the gene matches: 7. Germline CDR1 is MGHDK and CDR2 is SYGVNS. The CDR3 region is CASSDPSGGRGTDTQYF. The CDR3 region has the DNA TGTGCCAGCAGTGATCCTAGCGGGGGCCGAGGCACAGATACGCAGTATTTT.

This clonotype was detected ten times or more. The gene calls are TRBV28 and TRBJ1-1; D gene ambiguous. This CDR3 comprises 12 residues. Germline V lookup: CDR1 MDHEN, CDR2 SYDVKM. The V and J ends lost 5 bases and 5 bases respectively, with 9 bases between them. The CDR3 nucleotides are TGTGCCAGCAGTGGGAGGGTAACTGAAGCTTTCTTT. Protein sequence: CASSGRVTEAFF.

This clonotype was observed a handful of times. The chain carries TRBV10-3 and TRBJ2-7; 9 bases are a match to TRBD1. CDR1 and CDR2 (germline): ENHRY, SYGVKD. J lost 4 bases, V lost 5 bases, and 12 bases had no gene match. The CDR3 consists of 16 residues. CDR3 loop: CAISRSPVGQGYEQYF. In DNA, the CDR3 is TGTGCCATCAGTAGATCACCGGTGGGACAGGGTTACGAGCAGTACTTC.

This clonotype has at least ten counts. The chain carries TRBV4-2 and TRBJ2-7, with TRBD2 identical over 10 bases. The CDR3 contains 17 residues. Germline trimming cut 0 bases from V and 4 bases from J; bases unmatched to any gene: 9. The germline V gene encodes CDR1 LGHNA and CDR2 YNFKEQ. As DNA, the CDR3 is TGTGCCAGCAGCCAAGATCGCCTAGCGGGAGCCTTGTACGAGCAGTACTTC. Protein sequence: CASSQDRLAGALYEQYF.

A remark on this clonotype: A much larger clone differs from this one at a single base, so this may be a read error. The CDR3 reads CATSDLTGPSDTQYF. In DNA, the CDR3 is TGTGCCACCAGTGATTTGACCGGGCCCAGTGATACGCAGTATTTT. V is TRBV24-1 and J is TRBJ2-3; D unclear. This CDR3 region has 15 residues. V was trimmed by 0 bases and J by 6 bases, leaving 12 bases between them. Germline values: CDR1 KGHDR, CDR2 SFDVKD.

This clonotype was recorded a few times. The J gene is TRBJ2-2, the V gene TRBV2; 8 bases fit TRBD2. This CDR3 region has 18 residues. From germline, CDR1 is SNHLY and CDR2 FYNNEI. V was pared by 3 bases and J by 0 bases, with 9 bases of the junction left unmatched. The CDR3 region is CASSEVTSGRTNTGELFF. CDR3 bases: TGTGCCAGCAGTGAGGTCACTAGCGGACGAACGAACACCGGGGAGCTGTTTTTT.

Only a few counts were recorded for this clonotype. This chain connects TRBV3-1 to TRBJ2-7; TRBD2 agrees at 9 bases. The CDR3 has 17 amino acids. Trimming took 1 base from V and 2 from J; bases not matched to a gene: 9. CDR1 and CDR2 from the germline V gene are LGHDT and YNNKEL (reference sequence). In nucleotides, the CDR3 is TGTGCCAGCAGCCAAGCGGGTTCGCGGGAGGGCCCCTACGAGCAGTACTTC. Its translation: CASSQAGSREGPYEQYF.

This clonotype was counted between two and nine times. V is TRBV7-2 and J is TRBJ1-2; no definite D call. The CDR3 covers 15 residues. CDR1 is SGHTA, CDR2 FQGNSA, per germline. Trimming took off 5 bases at V and 4 bases at J, with 17 bases between the two ends. CDR3 nucleotide sequence: TGTGCCAGCAGCCCGCCGGGATCTCGGGGCTATGGCTACACCTTC. Translation gives CASSPPGSRGYGYTF.

In its sample, this clonotype was seen a few times. The V call is TRBV18, the J call TRBJ1-2; D not certain. CDR1 and CDR2 from the germline V gene are KGHSH and LQKENI. V dropped 3 bases and J dropped 4 bases, with 15 bases sitting between them. The CDR3 consists of 15 residues. The CDR3 DNA sequence: TGTGCCAGCTCACCTGACGGATCCCTAGGCTATGGCTACACCTTC. Its protein is CASSPDGSLGYGYTF.

V gene TRBV20-1 combines with J gene TRBJ2-3, with 7 bases aligning to TRBD2. CDR1 and CDR2 (germline): DFQATT, SNEGSKA (reference sequence). Trimming removed 6 bases from V and 0 bases from J; junction bases left unmatched: 9. The CDR3 loop spans 15 amino acids. The CDR3 reads CSAGGTVTSTDTQYF. In DNA form, the CDR3 reads TGCAGTGCGGGGGGGACTGTTACTAGCACAGATACGCAGTATTTT.

As to this clonotype: The junction differs from germline at one of its ends, possibly a read error. This sequence joins TRBV11-3 and TRBJ2-7; D perhaps matches TRBD1 (5 bases). The CDR3 is made up of 13 amino acids. Germline V gives CDR1 SGHNT, CDR2 YENEEA. The CDR3 bases are TGTGCCAGCAGCTATCAGGGTTCCTACGATCAGTACTTC. Translation: CASSYQGSYDQYF.